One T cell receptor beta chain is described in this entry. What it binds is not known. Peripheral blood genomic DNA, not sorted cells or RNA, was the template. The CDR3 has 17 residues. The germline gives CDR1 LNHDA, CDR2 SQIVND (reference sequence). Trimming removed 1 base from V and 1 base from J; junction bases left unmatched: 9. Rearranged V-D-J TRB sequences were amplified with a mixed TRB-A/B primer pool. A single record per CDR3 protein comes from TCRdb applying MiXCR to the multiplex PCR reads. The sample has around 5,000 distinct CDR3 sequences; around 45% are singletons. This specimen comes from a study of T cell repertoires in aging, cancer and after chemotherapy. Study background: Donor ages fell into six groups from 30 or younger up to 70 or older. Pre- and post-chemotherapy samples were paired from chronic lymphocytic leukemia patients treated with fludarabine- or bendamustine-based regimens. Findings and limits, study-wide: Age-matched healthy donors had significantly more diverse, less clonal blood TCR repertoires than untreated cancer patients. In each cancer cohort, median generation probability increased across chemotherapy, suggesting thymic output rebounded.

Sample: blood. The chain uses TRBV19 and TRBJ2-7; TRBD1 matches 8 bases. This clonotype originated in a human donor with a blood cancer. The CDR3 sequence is CASSIVIGDRPSYEQYF. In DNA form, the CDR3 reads TGTGCCAGTAGTATAGTAATCGGGGACAGGCCATCCTACGAGCAGTACTTC.